Following are 24 T cell receptor beta chains from one sample sequenced in a study of T cell repertoires in cytomegalovirus infection. Their target antigens are unknown. TCRdb re-derived calls from the reads in MiXCR, one entry per CDR3 protein. The sample yields roughly 69,000 distinct CDR3 sequences, just over 20% seen once. The source material was CD8+ T cells from cultured PBMCs, sampled from culture after CMV antigen stimulation. The receptors shown here come from a human donor in good health (CMV status not recorded). Some clones in this sample may be carry-over from other donors' samples.

The V and J genes are TRBV6-1 and TRBJ2-7; 7 bases fit TRBD1. The CDR3 is 14 residues long. Trimming at V came to 7 bases and at J to 3 bases, leaving 9 bases not matched to a gene. From germline, CDR1 is MNHNS and CDR2 SASEGT. CDR3 DNA sequence: TGTGCCAGCATTGGACAGGCTCGGGTCTACGAGCAGTACTTC. As protein: CASIGQARVYEQYF.

The gene calls are TRBV7-9 and TRBJ2-5; tentatively, D is TRBD1 or TRBD2 (5 bases each). The CDR3 runs to 15 residues. Germline CDR1 SEHNR, CDR2 FQNEAQ (reference sequence). Trimming shortened V by 5 bases and J by 4 bases, and 17 bases separated the two germline ends. Written as DNA, the CDR3 is TGTGCCAGCAGCCTCACCCGGGACCCGACAGAGACCCAGTACTTC. As protein: CASSLTRDPTETQYF.

The chain links TRBV12-3 or TRBV12-4 to TRBJ2-1; 8 bases agree with TRBD1. This CDR3 comprises 15 residues. The trim removed 5 bases at V and 3 bases at J, leaving 6 bases unmatched. CDR3 sequence (DNA): TGTGCCAGCAGTCTGCAGGGGGCTGGCTACAATGAGCAGTTCTTC. This encodes CASSLQGAGYNEQFF.

The genes are TRBV7-3 and TRBJ1-1; unclear D gene. Trimming shortened V by 1 base and J by 3 bases, and 9 bases separated the two germline ends. The CDR3 extends over 14 amino acids. Germline V gives CDR1 SGHTA, CDR2 FQGTGA. The CDR3 DNA follows: TGTGCCAGCAGCTTAAGCTATGGGCACACTGAAGCTTTCTTT. Translated, it gives CASSLSYGHTEAFF.

V gene TRBV6-6 combines with J gene TRBJ1-2; weak D call: TRBD1 (5 bases). V was shortened by 4 bases and J by 4 bases, with 28 bases between the two germline ends. Germline values: CDR1 MNHNY, CDR2 SVGAGI (reference sequence). The CDR3 loop spans 19 amino acids. For the CDR3, the DNA is TGTGCCAGCAGTTTTCCATACCCCCAGGGCCGAGGACGGAGCTATGGCTACACCTTC. It encodes CASSFPYPQGRGRSYGYTF.

This chain links TRBV7-9 with TRBJ2-2; possibly TRBD2 for D (6 bases). Germline V gives CDR1 SEHNR, CDR2 FQNEAQ (reference sequence). This CDR3 spans 14 amino acids. Trimming took 5 bases from V and 6 from J, leaving 13 bases between them. CDR3 sequence (DNA): TGTGCCAGCAGCCCGCCTCTAGCGTCCGGGGAGCTGTTTTTT. It translates to CASSPPLASGELFF.

The chain recombines TRBV30 with TRBJ1-2; D is undetermined. Per germline, CDR1 GTSNPN and CDR2 SVGIG (reference sequence). This CDR3 contains 11 residues. V was cut by 8 bases and J by 8 bases, with 15 bases left in between. CDR3 bases: TGTGCCCTCATCGGAGGGAACGGCTACACCTTC. It encodes CALIGGNGYTF.

This clonotype was seen a few times. CDR3 protein: CASSQERGIRAFF. CDR3 DNA: TGCGCCAGCAGCCAAGAAAGGGGGATAAGAGCTTTCTTT. This chain connects TRBV4-1 to TRBJ1-1, with D maybe TRBD1 (6 bases). CDR1 is MGHRA and CDR2 is YSYEKL in the germline V gene. V lost 0 bases and J lost 10, with 12 bases in between. The CDR3 is 13 amino acids.

This clonotype was detected only a few times. The chain uses TRBV24-1 and TRBJ1-1; a possible D gene is TRBD1 (5 bases). Between the trimmed V and J ends, which lost 10 bases and 1 base, there was a span of 9 bases. The CDR3 runs to 12 residues. Germline V lookup: CDR1 KGHDR, CDR2 SFDVKD. CDR3 coding DNA: TGTGCCACAGGGACGGCGAACACTGAAGCTTTCTTT. Protein: CATGTANTEAFF.

This clonotype was counted only a few times. DNA of the CDR3: TGTGCCAGCAGCTTAAGGGGGCAGGAATCCTACGAGCAGTACTTC. Translated, it gives CASSLRGQESYEQYF. V usage is TRBV7-8 and J usage is TRBJ2-7, with 7 nucleotides matching TRBD1. Germline CDR1 SGHVS, CDR2 FQNEAQ. The CDR3 spans 15 residues. Losses at the gene ends were 2 bases for V and 1 base for J; bases not matched to a gene: 5.

This clonotype came up a few times. The chain combines TRBV7-9 with TRBJ2-1; D could derive from TRBD1 or TRBD2 (5 bases each). The V gene's germline CDR1 is SEHNR and CDR2 FQNEAQ (reference sequence). The V and J ends lost 8 bases and 3 bases respectively, with 20 bases between them. The CDR3 runs to 16 residues. The CDR3 spells CASYPTGWGIYNEQFF. The CDR3 coding sequence is TGTGCCAGCTACCCAACTGGGTGGGGGATCTACAATGAGCAGTTCTTC.

This clonotype was counted between two and nine times. The rearrangement joins TRBV12-3 or TRBV12-4 to TRBJ1-1; a possible D gene is TRBD1 (5 bases). The CDR3 spans 14 residues. Trimming cost V 8 bases and J 1 base, with 14 bases left between them. DNA of the CDR3: TGTGCCAGCGTGGGGCAGGGTTCGAACACTGAAGCTTTCTTT. This encodes CASVGQGSNTEAFF.

This chain joins TRBV2 and TRBJ2-7; 7 bases map to TRBD2. The CDR3 has 15 residues. Trimming took 1 base from V and 4 from J; bases not matched to a gene: 7. The V gene's germline CDR1 is SNHLY and CDR2 FYNNEI. The CDR3 sequence is CASSEGGGSRYEQYF. The CDR3 bases are TGTGCCAGCAGTGAAGGGGGAGGGTCTAGGTACGAGCAGTACTTC.

The chain employs TRBV6-5 and TRBJ1-1, with unresolved D. The CDR3 is 15 amino acids. The V gene's germline CDR1 is MNHEY and CDR2 SVGAGI. The V and J ends lost 0 bases and 1 base respectively, with 9 bases between them. The CDR3 here is CASSYSRQPNTEAFF. The CDR3 region has the DNA TGTGCCAGCAGTTACTCGAGGCAACCGAACACTGAAGCTTTCTTT.

This rearrangement joins TRBV9 to TRBJ2-3; D tentatively fits TRBD1 or TRBD2 (5 bases each). The CDR3 covers 15 residues. Germline lookup yields CDR1 SGDLS and CDR2 YYNGEE. V shed 4 bases and J shed 2 bases, with 14 bases lying between them. CDR3: CASSHWDGNTDTQYF. CDR3 DNA: TGTGCCAGCAGCCACTGGGACGGAAACACAGATACGCAGTATTTT.

The table lists this clonotype with many counts. This chain uses TRBV2 with TRBJ1-1; TRBD1 agrees at 7 bases. This CDR3 comprises 15 residues. V lost 8 bases to trimming and J lost 4 bases; unmatched junction nucleotides: 13. Germline V CDR1 and CDR2: SNHLY, FYNNEI. CDR3 in DNA: TGTGCCAGCTCGACCGGACAGGCGGATGGCACTGAAGCTTTCTTT. Translated, it gives CASSTGQADGTEAFF.

The chain is built from TRBV10-3 and TRBJ2-7; D remains ambiguous. The V and J ends lost 11 bases and 5 bases respectively, with 13 bases between them. CDR3 length: 11 amino acids. Germline V gene data show CDR1 as ENHRY and CDR2 as SYGVKD. The DNA for the CDR3 is TGTGCCGGCGGCAGGAGCAACGAGCAGTACTTC. The encoded protein is CAGGRSNEQYF.

This clonotype was picked up a small number of times. The chain carries TRBV7-9 and TRBJ1-1, with 7 bases matching TRBD1. Germline CDR1 is SEHNR and CDR2 is FQNEAQ (reference sequence). Germline trimming cut 5 bases from V and 10 bases from J; bases unmatched to any gene: 7. There are 12 residues in the CDR3. The CDR3 region is CASSPKGARAFF. In DNA form, the CDR3 reads TGTGCCAGCAGCCCCAAGGGGGCAAGAGCTTTCTTT.

For the CDR3, the DNA is TGTGCCAGCAGCTTAGAAGGCAGGTTCTCTGGAAACACCATATATTTT. This sequence encodes CASSLEGRFSGNTIYF. The chain couples TRBV7-2 to TRBJ1-3; D gene ambiguous. With 1 base removed from V and 0 bases from J, the gap between germline ends came to 10 bases. The CDR3 is 16 amino acids. CDR1 SGHTA and CDR2 FQGNSA come from the germline V gene.

The sample holds a few counts of this clonotype. The chain has TRBV7-9 and TRBJ2-3; 12 bases are a match to TRBD2. This CDR3 spans 17 amino acids. V lost 1 base and J lost 0; bases outside the gene matches: 2. Germline V gene lookup returns CDR1 SEHNR and CDR2 FQNEAQ (reference sequence). CDR3 sequence reads: CASSLGLAGESTDTQYF. The CDR3 coding sequence is TGTGCCAGCAGCTTAGGACTAGCGGGGGAAAGCACAGATACGCAGTATTTT.

The J gene is TRBJ2-7, the V gene TRBV6-1; possible D gene TRBD1, 6 bases. CDR3 length equals 17 residues. The germline V and J ends were trimmed by 4 bases and 1 base, with 20 bases remaining between them. Germline V gives CDR1 MNHNS, CDR2 SASEGT. The CDR3 protein is CASSAGQLSAYSYEQYF. CDR3 coding DNA: TGTGCCAGCAGTGCAGGACAGTTATCCGCCTATTCCTACGAGCAGTACTTC.

The chain joins TRBV7-8 to TRBJ2-7; 10 bases match TRBD1. With V trimmed by 2 bases and J by 9 bases, 31 bases remained unmatched. CDR3 length: 22 residues. Germline lookup yields CDR1 SGHVS and CDR2 FQNEAQ. CDR3 nucleotides: TGTGCCAGCAGCTTAACTTTAAGTCGGTTCAGAATTGGGACAGGGGAGTCGCAAGGGCAGTACTTC. The encoded protein is CASSLTLSRFRIGTGESQGQYF.

This clonotype came up a few times. V usage is TRBV7-2 and J usage is TRBJ2-7; D ambiguous. Trimming took 5 bases from V and 7 from J, leaving 12 bases between them. Germline CDR1 and CDR2: SGHTA and FQGNSA. The CDR3 is made up of 12 amino acids. The CDR3: CASSDLVLEQYF. The CDR3 DNA follows: TGTGCCAGCAGCGATCTAGTTTTAGAGCAGTACTTC.

This clonotype was observed a handful of times. CDR3 nucleotides: TGTGCCAGCAGCCCTCCAGGGCTAGCGGGGGTTGAGCAGTACTTC. Amino acids: CASSPPGLAGVEQYF. The genes are TRBV7-6 and TRBJ2-7; TRBD2 matches 10 bases. J gave up 7 bases and V 5 bases, and 11 bases lay outside the gene matches. The CDR3 extends over 15 amino acids. The germline V gene has CDR1 SGHVS and CDR2 FNYEAQ. The whole variable domain, remainder taken from reference TRBV7-6 and TRBJ2-7, is GAGVSQSPRYKVTKRGQDVALRCDPISGHVSLYWYRQALGQGPEFLTYFNYEAQQDKSGLPNDRFSAERPEGSISTLTIQRTEQRDSAMYRCASSPPGLAGVEQYFGPGTRLTVT.